The source of this T cell receptor (beta chain) is a study of TIL therapy for anti-PD-1-resistant metastatic lung cancer. V lost 11 bases and J lost 3, with 11 bases in between. Germline assignment: CDR1 ENHRY and CDR2 SYGVKD. The CDR3 contains 11 residues. Time point denoted: pre-treatment sample, taken before nivolumab and TIL therapy. The tumor samples were excised metastases, mostly pleural nodules or supraclavicular lymph nodes. Patients then received nivolumab; progressors got lymphodepletion, TIL and IL-2. Adults with stage 4 NSCLC were enrolled in a phase I trial. Sequencing used immunoSEQ v3. Clones were sequenced by immunoSEQ multiplex PCR, and TCRdb holds only the in-frame ones, with some missing. The table includes approximately 97,000 clones, approximately 65% detected once.

The source material was tumor tissue, sampled at baseline. The chain links TRBV10-3 to TRBJ2-7; D tentatively fits TRBD1 or TRBD2 (5 bases each). This clonotype originated in a person aged 25-79 years with non-small cell lung cancer. The CDR3 DNA sequence: TGTGCCTACGGGACGGACTACGAGCAGTACTTC. It yields the protein CAYGTDYEQYF.